Described below is a single TCR beta chain sequence and its context. The target antigen is unknown. The data are from a study of lymphopenia after photon versus proton radiotherapy. Study findings and constraints: Photon-treated patients lost naive T cells and TCR diversity; proton-treated stayed stable. Post-nadir diversity loss with photons came from oligoclonal expansion, particularly CD8+ Temra cells. Better survival with proton therapy was suggested as possible, not demonstrated. A bigger post-nadir fall in TCR diversity correlated inversely with survival time in deceased patients.

CDR3 length: 18 residues. Germline assignment: CDR1 SGHVS and CDR2 FNYEAQ. V was pared by 3 bases and J by 0 bases, with 8 bases of the junction left unmatched. Clones were read by immunoSEQ multiplex PCR, and TCRdb kept only the in-frame ones, dropping some. The data contain about 20,000 clones, just under 85% of them singletons. This material consisted of peripheral blood, taken from a patient treated with photon-based radiotherapy. V gene TRBV7-6 combines with J gene TRBJ2-6; 7 positions agree with TRBD1. This receptor was obtained from a woman between 50 and 59 years old with pancreatic cancer. In DNA, the CDR3 is TGTGCCAGCAGCTTCCCGACAGGGACCTACTCTGGGGCCAACGTCCTGACTTTC. Protein: CASSFPTGTYSGANVLTF. Full variable domain (outside the CDR3, taken from reference TRBV7-6 and TRBJ2-6): GAGVSQSPRYKVTKRGQDVALRCDPISGHVSLYWYRQALGQGPEFLTYFNYEAQQDKSGLPNDRFSAERPEGSISTLTIQRTEQRDSAMYRCASSFPTGTYSGANVLTFGAGSRLTVL.